This T cell receptor beta chain derives from a study of blood T cells in healthy people across ages. Regarding the study as a whole: As naive T cell percentage varied, TCR beta diversity correlated strongly with it.

For this clonotype: Its antigen is not known.

PBMCs numbering at least 6 million were isolated per sample. PCR was performed a second time for about 6 to 12 cycles using a sample-barcoded 5' primer and a J-beta primer mix. TCRdb passed the 5' RACE reads through MiXCR, listing each CDR3 protein once. This sample has hundreds of thousands of distinct CDR3 sequences, with roughly 43% found just once. The CDR3 totals 11 residues. V was shortened by 3 bases and J by 8 bases, with 11 bases between the two germline ends. Germline loops: CDR1 DFQATT, CDR2 SNEGSKA (reference sequence). This TCR was sampled from an older woman in good health. The sample taken for sequencing was blood. V and J are TRBV20-1 and TRBJ2-7; possible D gene TRBD1, 6 bases. CDR3 sequence reads: CSARGQGQQYF. The DNA of the CDR3 is TGCAGTGCTAGGGGGCAGGGGCAGCAGTACTTC.